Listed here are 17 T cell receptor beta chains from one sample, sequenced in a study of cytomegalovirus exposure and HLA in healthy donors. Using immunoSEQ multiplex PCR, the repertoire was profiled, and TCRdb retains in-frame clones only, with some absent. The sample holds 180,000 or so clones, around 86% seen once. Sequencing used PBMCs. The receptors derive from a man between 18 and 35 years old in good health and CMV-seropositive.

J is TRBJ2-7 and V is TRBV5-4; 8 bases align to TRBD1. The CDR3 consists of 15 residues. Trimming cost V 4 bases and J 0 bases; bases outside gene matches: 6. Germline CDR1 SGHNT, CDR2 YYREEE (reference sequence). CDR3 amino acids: CASSKPDRDSYEQYF. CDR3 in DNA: TGTGCCAGCAGCAAACCGGACAGGGACTCCTACGAGCAGTACTTC.

CDR3 nucleotides: TGTGCCAGCAGCCCTACCGGACTCATCACGCTATACAATGAGCAGTTCTTC. Translated: CASSPTGLITLYNEQFF. V and J are TRBV5-6 and TRBJ2-1; a possible D gene is TRBD2 (5 bases). This CDR3 region has 17 residues. Trimming shortened V by 4 bases and J by 4 bases, and 21 bases separated the two germline ends. CDR1 and CDR2 (germline): SGHDT, YYEEEE.

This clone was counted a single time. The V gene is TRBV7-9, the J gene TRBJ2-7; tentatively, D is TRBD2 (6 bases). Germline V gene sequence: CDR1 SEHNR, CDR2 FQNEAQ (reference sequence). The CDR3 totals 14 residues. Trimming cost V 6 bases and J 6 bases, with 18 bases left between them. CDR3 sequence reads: CASRRSGEGSEQYF. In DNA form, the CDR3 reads TGTGCCAGCAGGCGTTCGGGAGAGGGGAGCGAGCAGTACTTC.

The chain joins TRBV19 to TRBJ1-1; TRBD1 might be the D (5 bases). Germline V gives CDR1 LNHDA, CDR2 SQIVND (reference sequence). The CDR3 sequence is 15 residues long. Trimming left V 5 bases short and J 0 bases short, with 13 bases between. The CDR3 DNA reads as TGTGCCAGTAGTCCCCCAGACAGAATGAACACTGAAGCTTTCTTT. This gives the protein CASSPPDRMNTEAFF.

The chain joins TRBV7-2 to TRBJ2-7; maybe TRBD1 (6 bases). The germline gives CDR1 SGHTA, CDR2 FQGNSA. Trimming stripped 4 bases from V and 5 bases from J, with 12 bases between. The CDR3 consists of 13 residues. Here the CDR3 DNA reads TGTGCCAGCAGCTACAGGGTTTGGGACGAGCAGTACTTC. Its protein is CASSYRVWDEQYF.

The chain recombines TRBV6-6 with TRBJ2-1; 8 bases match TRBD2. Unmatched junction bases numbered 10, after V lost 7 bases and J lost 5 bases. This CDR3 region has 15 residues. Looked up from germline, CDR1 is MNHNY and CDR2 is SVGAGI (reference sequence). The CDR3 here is CASKISGSLHNEQFF. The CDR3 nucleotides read TGTGCCAGCAAGATCAGCGGGAGTTTGCACAATGAGCAGTTCTTC.

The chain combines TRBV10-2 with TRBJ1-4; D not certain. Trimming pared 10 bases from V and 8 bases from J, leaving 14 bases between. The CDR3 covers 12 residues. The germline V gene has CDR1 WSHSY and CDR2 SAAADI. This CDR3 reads CATKNPQEKLFF. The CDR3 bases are TGCGCCACCAAAAATCCACAGGAAAAACTGTTTTTT.

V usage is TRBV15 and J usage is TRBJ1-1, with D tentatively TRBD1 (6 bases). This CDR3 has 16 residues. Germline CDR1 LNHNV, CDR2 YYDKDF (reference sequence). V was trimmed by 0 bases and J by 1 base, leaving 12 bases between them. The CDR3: CATSRDTGFRNTEAFF. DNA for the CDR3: TGTGCCACCAGCAGAGATACAGGGTTCAGGAACACTGAAGCTTTCTTT.

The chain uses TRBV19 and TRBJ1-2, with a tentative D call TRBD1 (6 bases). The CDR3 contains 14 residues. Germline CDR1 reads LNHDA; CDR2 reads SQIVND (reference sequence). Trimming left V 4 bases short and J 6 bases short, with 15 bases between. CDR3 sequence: CASSTQGFGDGYTF. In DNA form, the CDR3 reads TGTGCCAGTAGTACTCAGGGGTTCGGGGATGGCTACACCTTC. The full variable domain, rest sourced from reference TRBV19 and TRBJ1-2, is DGGITQSPKYLFRKEGQNVTLSCEQNLNHDAMYWYRQDPGQGLRLIYYSQIVNDFQKGDIAEGYSVSREKKESFPLTVTSAQKNPTAFYLCASSTQGFGDGYTFGSGTRLTVV.

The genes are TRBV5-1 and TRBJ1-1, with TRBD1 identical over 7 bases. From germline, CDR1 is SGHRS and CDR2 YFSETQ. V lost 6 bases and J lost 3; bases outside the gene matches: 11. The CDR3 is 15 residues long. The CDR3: CASTPDRWRDTEAFF. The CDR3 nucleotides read TGCGCCAGCACCCCGGACAGGTGGAGAGACACTGAAGCTTTCTTT.

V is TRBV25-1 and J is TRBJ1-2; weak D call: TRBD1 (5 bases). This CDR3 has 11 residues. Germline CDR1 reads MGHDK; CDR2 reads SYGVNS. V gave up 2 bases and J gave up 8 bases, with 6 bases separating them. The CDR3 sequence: CASSEQGGYTF. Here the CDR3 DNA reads TGTGCCAGCAGTGAACAGGGAGGCTACACCTTC.

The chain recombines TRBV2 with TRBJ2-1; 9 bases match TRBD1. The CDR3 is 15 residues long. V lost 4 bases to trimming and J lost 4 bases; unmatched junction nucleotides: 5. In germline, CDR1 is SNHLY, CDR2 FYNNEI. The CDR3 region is CASSGGTGQYNEQFF. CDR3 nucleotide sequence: TGTGCCAGCAGTGGAGGGACAGGGCAATACAATGAGCAGTTCTTC.

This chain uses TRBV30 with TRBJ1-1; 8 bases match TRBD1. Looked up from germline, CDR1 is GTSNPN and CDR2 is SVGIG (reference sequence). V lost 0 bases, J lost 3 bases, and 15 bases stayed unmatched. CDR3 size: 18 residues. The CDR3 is CAWSVLTDRALKDTEAFF. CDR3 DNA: TGTGCCTGGAGTGTACTAACGGACAGGGCTTTGAAAGACACTGAAGCTTTCTTT.

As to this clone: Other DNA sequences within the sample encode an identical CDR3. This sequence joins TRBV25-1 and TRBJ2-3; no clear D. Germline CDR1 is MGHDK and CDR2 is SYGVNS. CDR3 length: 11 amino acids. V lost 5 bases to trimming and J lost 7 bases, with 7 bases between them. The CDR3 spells CASSSGYTQYF. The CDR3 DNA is TGTGCCAGCAGTAGTGGCTATACGCAGTATTTT.

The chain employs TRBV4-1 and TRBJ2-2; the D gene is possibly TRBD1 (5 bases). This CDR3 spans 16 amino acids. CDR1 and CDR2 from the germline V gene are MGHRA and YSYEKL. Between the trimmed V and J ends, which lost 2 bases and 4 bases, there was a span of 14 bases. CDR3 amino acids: CASSQHFRVPTGELFF. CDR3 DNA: TGCGCCAGCAGCCAACACTTCAGGGTACCCACCGGGGAGCTGTTTTTT.

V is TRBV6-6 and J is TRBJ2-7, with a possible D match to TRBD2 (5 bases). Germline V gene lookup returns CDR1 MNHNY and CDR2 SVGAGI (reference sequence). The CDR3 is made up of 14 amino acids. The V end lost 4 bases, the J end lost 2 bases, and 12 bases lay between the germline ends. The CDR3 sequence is CASSSPWETYEQYF. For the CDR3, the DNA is TGTGCCAGCAGTTCACCTTGGGAGACCTACGAGCAGTACTTC.

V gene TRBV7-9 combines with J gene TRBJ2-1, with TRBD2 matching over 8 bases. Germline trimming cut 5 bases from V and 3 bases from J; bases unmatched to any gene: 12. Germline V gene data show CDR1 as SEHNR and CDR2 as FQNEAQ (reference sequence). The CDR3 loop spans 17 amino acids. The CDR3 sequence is CASSTGQREMDYNEQFF. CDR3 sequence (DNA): TGTGCCAGCAGCACGGGCCAGCGGGAGATGGACTACAATGAGCAGTTCTTC.